This T cell receptor beta chain is from a study of regulatory T cells in long-lasting Graves disease. Study-wide results and caveats: Among the persistent patients, 2,500 to 3,000 public clonotypes were shared, more than the roughly 970 shared among new patients.

Sequencing libraries for TCR beta were prepared with iRepertoire HTBI primers and Arm-PCR of CDR3 regions. One entry per CDR3 protein, called by TCRdb with MiXCR from the multiplex PCR reads. Altogether about 370,000 distinct CDR3 sequences are present, roughly a sixth being singletons, with the ten largest covering 22%. Described time point: newly diagnosed GD, antithyroid drugs for less than 3 months. Making the TCR library involved RNA that had been extracted from PBMCs. The V and J ends lost 9 bases and 6 bases respectively, with 13 bases between them. The CDR3 is 12 amino acids. CDR1 LNHDA and CDR2 SQIVND come from the germline V gene (reference sequence). This clonotype was seen repeatedly, ten times or more. What it binds is unknown.

The receptor's source is a female donor with Graves disease. Sequenced material: peripheral blood mononuclear cells (PBMCs), taken at new diagnosis, from a patient treated with antithyroid drugs. This chain joins TRBV19 and TRBJ2-3; D gene unclear. CDR3 sequence (DNA): TGTGCCAGCAGCATTACCCCGGATACGCAGTATTTT. This sequence encodes CASSITPDTQYF.